This TCR beta chain was captured in a study of vaccination and CD4 T cells after COVID-19. Broader study findings: Reactive clonotype counts went from median around 20 after infection to a few dozen after vaccination, nonsignificantly.

This clonotype was detected only a few times. Its antigen is currently unknown. Specified treatment: approximately 10-day PBMC culture with coronavirus spike peptide pools or control peptides (ViraFEST assay). Following a culture period (more than 9 days), negative selection was used to isolate CD4+ T cells. The assay that was used to sequence DNA from cultured CD4+ T cells was the Oncomine TCR Beta short-read assay. TCRdb itself ran the PCR reads through MiXCR, one entry per CDR3 protein. The sample records around 20,000 distinct CDR3 sequences, approximately 50% being singletons. The specimen was CD4+ T cells from blood, cultured in vitro, collected before SARS-CoV-2 vaccination. This receptor was taken from a human donor who had recovered from COVID-19.

The CDR3 DNA reads as TGTGCCAGCAGCCGGACTAGCGGGAGGGCCAAGGATACGCAGTATTTT. This encodes CASSRTSGRAKDTQYF. The chain uses TRBV27 and TRBJ2-3, with 15 bases that match TRBD2. This CDR3 is built from 16 residues. The V segment lost 6 bases and the J segment 6 bases; nucleotides outside the gene matches: 7. Per germline, CDR1 MNHEY and CDR2 SMNVEV (reference sequence).